This T cell receptor beta chain was recorded in a study of cytomegalovirus exposure and HLA in healthy donors. The V end lost 3 bases, the J end lost 8 bases, and 14 bases lay between the germline ends. Germline V CDR1 and CDR2: SGHDT, YYEEEE. CDR3 length: 13 residues. Study-wide findings and caveats: Exclusion as indistinguishable affected some V segments, including TRBV6-2 and TRBV6-3. Association with HLA alleles at 0.05 false discovery rate was found for some 18,000 TCR beta sequences in a later analysis. Most of the TCR beta V segments (in an earlier analysis) were productive either about 90% or about 30% of the time.

As concerns this clone: Its antigen remains unidentified.

A multiplex PCR was run with 60 Vbeta primers and 13 Jbeta primers. TCRdb's copy holds only in-frame clones and misses some; the assay was immunoSEQ multiplex PCR. The sample has 100,000 to 150,000 clones, 76% seen once; the top ten hold less than 2%. This rearrangement joins TRBV5-6 to TRBJ1-2; a possible D gene is TRBD1 (6 bases). This receptor was taken from a man aged 50-60 years in good health and CMV-seronegative. Sample: PBMCs. CDR3 loop: CASSSRAGEGYTF. Written as DNA, the CDR3 is TGTGCCAGCAGCTCCAGGGCAGGGGAGGGCTACACCTTC.